Listed here are 22 T cell receptor beta chains from one sample, sequenced in a study of T-cell reconstitution after alpha-beta-depleted transplantation in children. Preparing the TCRbeta library involved the use of unique molecular identifiers. TCRdb called the PCR reads again in MiXCR, with one record for every CDR3 protein. Counted here are hundreds of thousands of distinct CDR3 sequences, about 14% occurring once; the ten biggest clones make up about 4%. The source material was PBMCs, sampled from the stem cell graft. These receptors came from a human donor who donated a stem cell graft to a child with Fanconi anemia.

Only a few counts were recorded for this clonotype. J is TRBJ2-7 and V is TRBV5-1; 9 bases line up with TRBD1. The V gene end was trimmed by 4 bases and the J gene end by 0 bases; junction bases not matched to a gene: 8. The CDR3 consists of 16 residues. Looked up from germline, CDR1 is SGHRS and CDR2 is YFSETQ. CDR3 DNA sequence: TGCGCCAGCAGCCCTAGTTTGGGACAGGGCTCCTACGAGCAGTACTTC. This translates into CASSPSLGQGSYEQYF.

This clonotype appeared many times. The V gene is TRBV20-1, the J gene TRBJ2-5; 8 nucleotides line up with TRBD2. The junction had 3 bases not matched to a gene; V was cut back by 5 bases and J by 4 bases. The CDR3 loop spans 12 amino acids. CDR1 and CDR2 from the germline V gene are DFQATT and SNEGSKA (reference sequence). The CDR3 DNA is TGCAGTGCTCAACGGGGGGGAGAGACCCAGTACTTC. Protein: CSAQRGGETQYF.

This clonotype showed up many times. At one end, the junction sequence differs from germline, possibly due to a read error. The V call is TRBV20-1, the J call TRBJ1-2; D is unclear. The CDR3 runs to 11 residues. From germline, CDR1 is DFQATT and CDR2 SNEGSKA (reference sequence). The CDR3 DNA follows: TGCAGTGCTAGAGCGGCAGTCATTCATGCCTTC. Translation: CSARAAVIHAF.

The V gene is TRBV27, the J gene TRBJ2-2; 9 bases line up with TRBD1. V shed 5 bases, J shed 3 bases, and the junction held 13 bases outside the gene matches. The CDR3 covers 18 residues. Germline CDR1 is MNHEY and CDR2 is SMNVEV (reference sequence). The CDR3 region is CASSPNLGQGFYTGELFF. CDR3 nucleotides: TGTGCCAGCAGTCCTAACTTGGGACAGGGTTTTTACACCGGGGAGCTGTTTTTT.

The sample holds many counts of this clonotype. V usage is TRBV4-3 and J usage is TRBJ2-3; 8 nucleotides line up with TRBD1. The CDR3 has 16 residues. CDR1 and CDR2 from the germline V gene are LGHNA and YSLEER. The V segment lost 1 base and the J segment 1 base; nucleotides outside the gene matches: 4. The CDR3 here is CASSQVAGQGTDTQYF. The CDR3 DNA reads as TGCGCCAGCAGCCAAGTTGCGGGACAGGGCACAGATACGCAGTATTTT.

This clonotype was detected ten times or more. This chain joins TRBV7-2 and TRBJ2-2; TRBD2 is a possible D gene (6 bases). Per germline, CDR1 SGHTA and CDR2 FQGNSA. This CDR3 comprises 14 residues. The V and J ends lost 5 bases and 6 bases respectively, with 13 bases between them. CDR3 DNA sequence: TGTGCCAGCAGCCACGGACTAAGGCCCGGGGAGCTGTTTTTT. This encodes CASSHGLRPGELFF.

There are a few counts of this clonotype. The V call is TRBV5-1, the J call TRBJ1-1, with 9 bases aligning to TRBD1. This CDR3 has 19 residues. V gave up 2 bases and J gave up 5 bases; unmatched junction bases: 19. Germline assignment: CDR1 SGHRS and CDR2 YFSETQ. CDR3 coding DNA: TGCGCCAGCAGCTTATCGGGACAGGGTGTTATTTCCGGACTAACTGAAGCTTTCTTT. This encodes CASSLSGQGVISGLTEAFF.

In its sample, this clonotype was seen a few times. V usage is TRBV4-3 and J usage is TRBJ2-2; TRBD2 aligns across 13 bases. Germline V gives CDR1 LGHNA, CDR2 YSLEER. V lost 3 bases, J lost 0 bases, and 4 bases stayed unmatched. CDR3 length equals 18 residues. The CDR3 coding sequence is TGCGCCAGCAGCCAGGGACTAGCGGGGATACCGAACACCGGGGAGCTGTTTTTT. Translated: CASSQGLAGIPNTGELFF.

This clonotype occurred many times. This chain links TRBV12-3 or TRBV12-4 with TRBJ2-1; D possibly matches TRBD1 or TRBD2 (7 bases each). The CDR3 sequence is 17 residues long. Trimming removed 5 bases from V and 1 base from J, with 18 bases in between. CDR3 amino acids: CASSPDYRGGSYNEQFF. CDR3 nucleotide sequence: TGTGCCAGCAGTCCCGACTACAGGGGAGGGTCCTACAATGAGCAGTTCTTC.

This clonotype was recorded a few times. This sequence joins TRBV5-1 and TRBJ1-6; D is unclear. The V gene's germline CDR1 is SGHRS and CDR2 YFSETQ. The CDR3 covers 13 residues. Trimming left V 4 bases short and J 5 bases short, with 7 bases between. The CDR3 loop is CASSDGDNSPLHF. In nucleotides, the CDR3 is TGCGCCAGCAGCGACGGAGATAATTCACCCCTCCACTTT.

The chain couples TRBV4-3 to TRBJ2-1; a possible D gene is TRBD2 (5 bases). The CDR3 has 17 residues. The V end was cut by 0 bases, the J end by 7 bases, with 19 bases between. Germline loops: CDR1 LGHNA, CDR2 YSLEER. This CDR3 reads CASSQDRGHYEGNEQFF. Here the CDR3 DNA reads TGCGCCAGCAGCCAAGATCGCGGGCATTACGAGGGAAATGAGCAGTTCTTC.

The chain has TRBV20-1 and TRBJ2-1; 8 nucleotides agree with TRBD2. J was trimmed by 10 bases and V by 6 bases; bases with no gene match: 14. This CDR3 has 14 amino acids. Germline assignment: CDR1 DFQATT and CDR2 SNEGSKA (reference sequence). The CDR3 DNA follows: TGCAGTGCGAGGGTGCGGGGGGTCGGCCCCGAGCAGTTCTTC. It translates to CSARVRGVGPEQFF.

The rearrangement joins TRBV6-1 to TRBJ2-1; no clear D. Germline loops: CDR1 MNHNS, CDR2 SASEGT. The CDR3 sequence is 12 residues long. The V gene lost 6 bases and the J gene lost 7 bases, with 10 bases spanning the gap. The CDR3 here is CASRHQANEQFF. The CDR3 DNA follows: TGTGCCAGCAGGCATCAAGCGAATGAGCAGTTCTTC.

Only a few counts were recorded for this clonotype. The chain combines TRBV7-9 with TRBJ2-3, with D unclear. This CDR3 comprises 14 residues. CDR1 and CDR2 from the germline V gene are SEHNR and FQNEAQ (reference sequence). V was cut by 1 base and J by 4 bases, with 9 bases left in between. The CDR3 loop reads CASSLEGGADTQYF. The CDR3 bases are TGTGCCAGCAGCTTAGAAGGCGGAGCAGATACGCAGTATTTT.

This clonotype was observed at least ten times. This chain links TRBV7-2 with TRBJ1-1; TRBD1 matches 7 bases. V dropped 1 base and J dropped 11; count of bases not matched to a gene: 4. The germline CDR1 and CDR2 sequences are SGHTA and FQGNSA. The CDR3 is 12 amino acids. Here the CDR3 reads CASSLEGALAFF. The CDR3 DNA sequence: TGTGCCAGCAGCTTAGAGGGGGCGTTGGCTTTCTTT.

This clonotype has ten or more counts. V is TRBV5-1 and J is TRBJ2-1; D might be TRBD2 (5 bases). V was cut by 0 bases and J by 7 bases, with 8 bases left in between. The CDR3 extends over 13 amino acids. The germline gives CDR1 SGHRS, CDR2 YFSETQ. CDR3 protein: CASSLGWENEQFF. The CDR3 nucleotides are TGCGCCAGCAGCTTGGGGTGGGAGAATGAGCAGTTCTTC.

The table lists this clonotype with a few counts. V usage is TRBV7-6 and J usage is TRBJ2-7; 7 bases map to TRBD1. The V and J ends lost 1 base and 5 bases, in that order; junction bases with no gene match: 5. This CDR3 region has 14 residues. CDR1 and CDR2 (germline): SGHVS, FNYEAQ. Written as DNA, the CDR3 is TGTGCCAGCAGCTTAGGACAGGGTCGCCACGAGCAGTACTTC. This gives the protein CASSLGQGRHEQYF. Complete variable domain (other parts from reference TRBV7-6 and TRBJ2-7): GAGVSQSPRYKVTKRGQDVALRCDPISGHVSLYWYRQALGQGPEFLTYFNYEAQQDKSGLPNDRFSAERPEGSISTLTIQRTEQRDSAMYRCASSLGQGRHEQYFGPGTRLTVT.

Only a few counts were recorded for this clonotype. The chain uses TRBV7-8 and TRBJ1-4, with unresolved D. V lost 5 bases, J lost 8 bases, and 12 bases lay in between. Looked up from germline, CDR1 is SGHVS and CDR2 is FQNEAQ. The CDR3 spans 13 residues. This CDR3 is CASSPTIAEKLFF. The CDR3 DNA sequence: TGTGCCAGCAGCCCCACAATAGCAGAAAAACTGTTTTTT.

There are many counts of this clonotype. The chain recombines TRBV6-5 with TRBJ1-5; D may be TRBD1 (5 bases). V was cut by 0 bases and J by 6 bases, with 9 bases left in between. The CDR3 has 14 amino acids. Germline V gives CDR1 MNHEY, CDR2 SVGAGI. Here the CDR3 DNA reads TGTGCCAGCAGTTACTCGAGGGGTACTCAGCCCCAGCATTTT. It translates to CASSYSRGTQPQHF.

The rearrangement links TRBV12-3 or TRBV12-4 to TRBJ1-5, with 7 bases identical to TRBD1. Trimming at V came to 6 bases and at J to 4 bases, leaving 6 bases not matched to a gene. The CDR3 totals 14 residues. CDR3: CASSVTGFNQPQHF. The CDR3 DNA follows: TGTGCCAGCAGCGTGACAGGGTTTAATCAGCCCCAGCATTTT.

This clonotype has at least ten counts. V is TRBV4-3 and J is TRBJ2-1; TRBD2 matches at 12 bases. The trim removed 1 base at V and 4 bases at J, leaving 2 bases unmatched. The CDR3 is made up of 16 amino acids. Germline CDR1 and CDR2: LGHNA and YSLEER. CDR3 nucleotides: TGCGCCAGCAGCCAAGCTAGCGGGGGGGTTTACAATGAGCAGTTCTTC. Residues: CASSQASGGVYNEQFF.

There are a few counts of this clonotype. J is TRBJ2-6 and V is TRBV4-2, with D tentatively TRBD1 or TRBD2 (5 bases each). Germline loops: CDR1 LGHNA, CDR2 YNFKEQ. The CDR3 is 18 residues long. Trimming pared 4 bases from V and 3 bases from J, leaving 19 bases between. The CDR3 loop reads CASSPHLGRGSGANVLTF. The CDR3 DNA sequence: TGTGCCAGCAGCCCCCATCTAGGACGGGGCAGTGGGGCCAACGTCCTGACTTTC.